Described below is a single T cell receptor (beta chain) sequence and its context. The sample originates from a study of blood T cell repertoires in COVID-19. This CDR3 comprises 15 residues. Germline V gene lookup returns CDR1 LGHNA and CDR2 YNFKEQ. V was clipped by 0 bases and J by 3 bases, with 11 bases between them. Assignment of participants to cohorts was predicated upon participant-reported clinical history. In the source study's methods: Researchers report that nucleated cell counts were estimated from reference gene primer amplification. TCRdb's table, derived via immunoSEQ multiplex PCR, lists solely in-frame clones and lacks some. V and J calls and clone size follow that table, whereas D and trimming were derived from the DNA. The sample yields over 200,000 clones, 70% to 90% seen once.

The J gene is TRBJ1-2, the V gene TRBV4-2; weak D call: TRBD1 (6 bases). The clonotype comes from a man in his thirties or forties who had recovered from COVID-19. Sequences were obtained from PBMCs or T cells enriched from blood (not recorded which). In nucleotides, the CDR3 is TGTGCCAGCAGCCAAGATATCCCAGGGGACTATGGCTACACCTTC. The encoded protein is CASSQDIPGDYGYTF.